A single sample gave rise to the 21 T cell receptor beta chains below, sequenced in a study of blood T cell repertoires in COVID-19. TCRdb's copy holds only in-frame clones and misses some; the assay was immunoSEQ multiplex PCR. The sample contains a few hundred thousand clones, approximately 78% of which appear only once. Input material: peripheral blood. Receptor source: a woman aged 18 to 35 with acute or convalescent COVID-19.

The rearrangement uses TRBV3-1 (or the pseudogene TRBV3-2) and TRBJ2-2; D possibly corresponds to TRBD2 (5 bases). V was shortened by 4 bases and J by 7 bases, with 16 bases between the two germline ends. This CDR3 contains 15 residues. Germline CDR1 reads LGHDT; CDR2 reads YNNKEL (reference sequence). The CDR3 sequence: CASSPRSAGGGELFF. Written as DNA, the CDR3 is TGTGCCAGCAGCCCTCGGTCCGCAGGAGGCGGGGAGCTGTTTTTT.

The V call is TRBV16, the J call TRBJ1-2; TRBD1 matches at 11 bases. Germline V CDR1 and CDR2: KGHSY, FQNENV. V gave up 3 bases and J gave up 5 bases; unmatched junction bases: 5. CDR3 size: 15 residues. CDR3 residues: CASSQGDRGIYGYTF. The CDR3 DNA reads as TGTGCCAGCAGCCAGGGGGACAGGGGGATTTATGGCTACACCTTC.

This chain links TRBV18 with TRBJ1-1; 10 nucleotides agree with TRBD1. V was clipped by 6 bases and J by 6 bases; unmatched bases: 10. Germline CDR1 reads KGHSH; CDR2 reads LQKENI. The CDR3 sequence is 15 residues long. CDR3 nucleotide sequence: TGTGCCAGCTCGGACGGGACAGGGGTTAGGGCTGAAGCTTTCTTT. Protein: CASSDGTGVRAEAFF.

The rearrangement joins TRBV6-5 to TRBJ2-3, with TRBD2 matching over 7 bases. Germline CDR1 is MNHEY and CDR2 is SVGAGI. The J segment lost 4 bases and the V segment lost 1 base, leaving 5 bases of the junction unmatched. The CDR3 sequence is 15 residues long. The CDR3 DNA follows: TGTGCCAGCAGTTACTTGGCTAGCGGTGCAGATACGCAGTATTTT. Its protein is CASSYLASGADTQYF.

The chain employs TRBV11-2 and TRBJ2-1, with 7 bases that match TRBD2. Trimming at V came to 0 bases and at J to 4 bases, leaving 12 bases not matched to a gene. There are 18 residues in the CDR3. Germline assignment: CDR1 SGHAT and CDR2 FQNNGV. CDR3 sequence: CASSLDRVGGRAYNEQFF. CDR3 nucleotides: TGTGCCAGCAGCTTAGATCGGGTTGGGGGGAGGGCTTACAATGAGCAGTTCTTC.

The chain is built from TRBV21-1 and TRBJ1-3; TRBD1 is the table's D call, not checked against the DNA. TRBV21-1 is designated a pseudogene. The CDR3 contains 16 residues. The CDR3 region is CASSKGPRGPGNTIYF. The CDR3 DNA is TGTGCCAGCAGCAAAGGGCCTAGGGGGCCTGGAAACACCATATATTTT.

The chain combines TRBV5-4 with TRBJ2-2, with TRBD1 matching 7 bases. The ends lost 0 bases at V and 4 bases at J; junction bases unmatched: 3. From germline, CDR1 is SGHNT and CDR2 YYREEE (reference sequence). This CDR3 region has 15 residues. CDR3 amino acids: CASSLAGQSTGELFF. CDR3 sequence (DNA): TGTGCCAGCAGCTTGGCGGGACAGTCCACCGGGGAGCTGTTTTTT.

The chain employs TRBV28 and TRBJ2-1, with a possible D match to TRBD2 (6 bases). Trimming shortened V by 3 bases and J by 7 bases, and 13 bases separated the two germline ends. The CDR3 has 14 amino acids. Germline loops: CDR1 MDHEN, CDR2 SYDVKM. CDR3 in DNA: TGTGCCAGCAGTTTTCCGGGGGAGTGGAATGAGCAGTTCTTC. Translation: CASSFPGEWNEQFF.

This chain links TRBV5-1 with TRBJ2-7; 12 bases match TRBD1. V was pared by 4 bases and J by 6 bases, with 5 bases of the junction left unmatched. Germline V gene data show CDR1 as SGHRS and CDR2 as YFSETQ. This CDR3 has 14 residues. The CDR3 loop reads CASSRDRGLGEQYF. The CDR3 bases are TGCGCCAGCAGCCGGGACAGGGGGCTTGGCGAGCAGTACTTC.

V and J are TRBV7-9 and TRBJ1-1, with D possibly being TRBD1 (5 bases). Trimming cost V 2 bases and J 3 bases, with 10 bases left between them. CDR1 SEHNR and CDR2 FQNEAQ come from the germline V gene (reference sequence). The CDR3 sequence is 14 residues long. The chain's CDR3 is CASSLTGRDTEAFF. The CDR3 bases are TGTGCCAGCAGCTTAACGGGCAGGGACACTGAAGCTTTCTTT.

The chain combines TRBV4-1 with TRBJ1-2; the match to TRBD1 covers 7 bases. The germline gives CDR1 MGHRA, CDR2 YSYEKL. V gave up 4 bases and J gave up 4 bases; unmatched junction bases: 6. The CDR3 sequence is 14 residues long. The CDR3 region is CASSRDRASYGYTF. The DNA of the CDR3 is TGCGCCAGCAGCCGAGACAGGGCCTCCTATGGCTACACCTTC.

Here the CDR3 reads CASSLATGLAGASSYNEQFF. For the CDR3, the DNA is TGTGCCAGCAGCTTAGCGACGGGACTAGCGGGAGCTAGCTCCTACAATGAGCAGTTCTTC. The V gene is TRBV7-8, the J gene TRBJ2-1; 14 positions match TRBD2. The germline V gene encodes CDR1 SGHVS and CDR2 FQNEAQ. V shed 0 bases, J shed 0 bases, and the junction held 7 bases outside the gene matches. The CDR3 length is 20 residues.

This chain joins TRBV29-1 and TRBJ1-2, with D hard to call. In germline, CDR1 is SQVTM, CDR2 ANQGSEA. The CDR3 loop spans 13 amino acids. The V end lost 0 bases, the J end lost 4 bases, and 9 bases lay between the germline ends. CDR3 nucleotide sequence: TGCAGCGTTGAAGATAGCAGTTTCTATGGCTACACCTTC. It encodes CSVEDSSFYGYTF. The whole variable domain, remainder taken from reference TRBV29-1 and TRBJ1-2, is SAVISQKPSRDICQRGTSLTIQCQVDSQVTMMFWYRQQPGQSLTLIATANQGSEATYESGFVIDKFPISRPNLTFSTLTVSNMSPEDSSIYLCSVEDSSFYGYTFGSGTRLTVV.

The rearrangement links TRBV27 to TRBJ2-1, with a possible D match to TRBD2 (6 bases). The CDR3 has 16 residues. V was cut by 4 bases and J by 6 bases, with 19 bases left in between. Germline CDR1 and CDR2: MNHEY and SMNVEV (reference sequence). The CDR3 loop is CASSSPASGRGNEQFF. The CDR3 region has the DNA TGTGCCAGCAGTTCGCCCGCCAGCGGGCGGGGCAATGAGCAGTTCTTC.

The rearrangement links TRBV18 to TRBJ2-5; TRBD1 aligns across 8 bases. The germline CDR1 and CDR2 sequences are KGHSH and LQKENI. V lost 3 bases, J lost 7 bases, and 7 bases stayed unmatched. This CDR3 contains 14 residues. Here the CDR3 DNA reads TGTGCCAGCTCACCGGCGGGACAGGATGGGACCCAGTACTTC. Translating it yields CASSPAGQDGTQYF. Using reference TRBV18 and TRBJ2-5 for the parts outside the CDR3, the full variable domain is NAGVMQNPRHLVRRRGQEARLRCSPMKGHSHVYWYRQLPEEGLKFMVYLQKENIIDESGMPKERFSAEFPKEGPSILRIQQVVRGDSAAYFCASSPAGQDGTQYFGPGTRLLVL.

The chain combines TRBV7-2 with TRBJ1-2; D is uncertain. CDR1 SGHTA and CDR2 FQGNSA come from the germline V gene. The CDR3 totals 13 residues. V dropped 1 base and J dropped 5 bases, with 8 bases sitting between them. The DNA of the CDR3 is TGTGCCAGCAGCTTAGTAACAGATTATGGCTACACCTTC. Protein: CASSLVTDYGYTF.

V and J are TRBV6-1 and TRBJ2-1; 10 bases map to TRBD2. V dropped 2 bases and J dropped 2; count of bases not matched to a gene: 3. There are 16 residues in the CDR3. Per germline, CDR1 MNHNS and CDR2 SASEGT. CDR3 sequence: CASSEYSGRTYNEQFF. CDR3 sequence (DNA): TGTGCCAGCAGTGAATATAGCGGGAGGACCTACAATGAGCAGTTCTTC.

This clone was found a few times. The rearrangement joins TRBV21-1 to TRBJ2-3; TRBD2 is taken as the D call from the table, unchecked against the DNA. TRBV21-1 is annotated as a pseudogene. CDR3 length: 16 amino acids. The CDR3 sequence is CASSKITSGSTDTQYF. In DNA, the CDR3 is TGTGCCAGCAGCAAAATCACTAGCGGGAGCACAGATACGCAGTATTTT.

The CDR3 loop is CASSYSTGIKTQYF. DNA for the CDR3: TGTGCCAGCAGTTACTCGACCGGGATCAAGACCCAGTACTTC. This chain uses TRBV6-5 with TRBJ2-5; possible D gene TRBD2, 5 bases. The V gene lost 0 bases and the J gene lost 6 bases, with 11 bases spanning the gap. The CDR3 has 14 amino acids. Germline CDR1 reads MNHEY; CDR2 reads SVGAGI.

J is TRBJ1-2 and V is TRBV6-2 or TRBV6-3, with 7 bases identical to TRBD1. CDR1 and CDR2 from the germline V gene are MNHEY and SVGEGT. Trimming cost V 2 bases and J 3 bases; bases outside gene matches: 6. The CDR3 is made up of 15 amino acids. DNA for the CDR3: TGTGCCAGCAGTTACCGCGGCCAGGGGGACTATGGCTACACCTTC. Translated: CASSYRGQGDYGYTF.

The J gene is TRBJ2-7, the V gene TRBV7-3, with TRBD2 matching over 8 bases. The CDR3 spans 16 residues. Trimming took 2 bases from V and 3 from J; bases not matched to a gene: 9. CDR1 and CDR2 from the germline V gene are SGHTA and FQGTGA. CDR3 in DNA: TGTGCCAGCAGCTTATTTGAATCTGCGGGAGGCTACGAGCAGTACTTC. Encoded protein: CASSLFESAGGYEQYF. Using reference TRBV7-3 and TRBJ2-7 for the parts outside the CDR3, the full variable domain is GAGVSQTPSNKVTEKGKYVELRCDPISGHTALYWYRQSLGQGPEFLIYFQGTGAADDSGLPNDRFFAVRPEGSVSTLKIQRTERGDSAVYLCASSLFESAGGYEQYFGPGTRLTVT.